This T cell receptor (beta chain) was recovered during a study of PD-1 blockade in mismatch repair-deficient tumors. About the study: All were previously treated, progressing patients with around eleven mismatch repair-deficient cancer types.

Study-wide points: Tumor-resident clones, often undetectable pretreatment in blood, expanded then contracted after pembrolizumab.

Method: immunoSEQ multiplex PCR; TCRdb's copy keeps in-frame clones and lacks some. The sample lists 80,000 to 100,000 clones, roughly 80% occurring once. Germline loops: CDR1 SGHNT, CDR2 YENEEA. V was pared by 5 bases and J by 3 bases, with 8 bases of the junction left unmatched. The CDR3 covers 16 residues. By sample fraction, this clone is medium-sized (0.01 to 0.1%). Its cognate antigen is unknown. Every patient had mismatch repair deficiency by PCR or immunohistochemistry. TCR sequencing covered a few patients who responded to pembrolizumab. The source material was peripheral blood, sampled 12 weeks after starting pembrolizumab. This chain connects TRBV11-3 to TRBJ1-3; 9 bases are shared with TRBD1. The TCR was taken from an adult with mismatch repair-deficient cancer. CDR3 protein: CASSARGQGSGNTIYF. CDR3 nucleotide sequence: TGTGCCAGCAGCGCCCGCGGACAGGGGAGTGGAAACACCATATATTTT.